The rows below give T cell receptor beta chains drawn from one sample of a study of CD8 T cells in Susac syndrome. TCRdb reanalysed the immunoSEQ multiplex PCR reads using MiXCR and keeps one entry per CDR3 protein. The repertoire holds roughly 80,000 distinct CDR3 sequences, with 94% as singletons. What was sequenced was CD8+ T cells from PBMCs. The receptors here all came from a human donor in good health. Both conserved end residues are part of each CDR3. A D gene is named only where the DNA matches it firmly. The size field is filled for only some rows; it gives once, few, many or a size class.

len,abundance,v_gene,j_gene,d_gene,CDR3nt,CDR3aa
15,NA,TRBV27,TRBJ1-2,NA,TGTGCCAGCAGTTTGGGCACGGAACCTAACTATGGCTACACCTTC,CASSLGTEPNYGYTF
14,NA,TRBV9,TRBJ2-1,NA,TGTGCCAGCAGCGTCGGCTCAGGCTACAATGAGCAGTTCTTC,CASSVGSGYNEQFF
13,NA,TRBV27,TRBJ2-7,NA,TGTGCCAGCAGTATCGGGGGATCCTACGAGCAGTACTTC,CASSIGGSYEQYF
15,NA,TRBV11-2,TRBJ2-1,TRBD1,TGTGCCGCGAGGGCTGGGACAGGGGGCCACAATGAGCAGTTCTTC,CAARAGTGGHNEQFF
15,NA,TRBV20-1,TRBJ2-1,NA,TGCAGTGCTAGACTAGATAACGTTCCGTTCGATGAGCAGTTCTTC,CSARLDNVPFDEQFF
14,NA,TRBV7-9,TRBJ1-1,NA,TGTGCCAGCAGTTCCGGACAGACCAACACTGAAGCTTTCTTT,CASSSGQTNTEAFF
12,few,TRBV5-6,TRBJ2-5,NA,TGTGCCAGCAGCTTGGTGGGAGAGACCCAGTACTTC,CASSLVGETQYF
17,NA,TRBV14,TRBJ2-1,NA,TGTGCCAGCAGCCAAGATTATAGGGGGACGGCCTACAATGAGCAGTTCTTC,CASSQDYRGTAYNEQFF
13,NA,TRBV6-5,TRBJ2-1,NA,TGTGCCAGCAGTCCCTTCCCGAGGGATGAGCAGTTCTTC,CASSPFPRDEQFF
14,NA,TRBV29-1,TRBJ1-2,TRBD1,TGCAGCGTTGAATGGGCCAGGGGGGACTATGGCTACACCTTC,CSVEWARGDYGYTF
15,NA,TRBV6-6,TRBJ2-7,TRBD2,TGTGCCAGCAGTTACCCCAGCGGGGGGAGGAACGAGCAGTACTTC,CASSYPSGGRNEQYF